These 28 T cell receptor beta chains were sequenced from one sample in a study of Siglec-9 on CD8 T cells in melanoma. Libraries were prepared by immunoSEQ multiplex PCR; TCRdb keeps only in-frame clonotypes and omits some of them. The table has 25,000 to 35,000 clones, 80% seen once. The specimen was Siglec-9- CD8+ T cells sorted from blood. The receptors come from a human donor in good health.

This clone was picked up a small number of times. The chain links TRBV28 to TRBJ1-5; no reliable D call. Germline V gives CDR1 MDHEN, CDR2 SYDVKM. V was pared by 1 base and J by 0 bases, with 10 bases between. This CDR3 has 16 amino acids. CDR3 sequence: CASSLSGAYSNQPQHF. The DNA for the CDR3 is TGTGCCAGCAGTTTATCAGGCGCCTATAGCAATCAGCCCCAGCATTTT.

Of note for this clone: This sample also contains other DNA sequences that code for the same CDR3. The chain links TRBV9 to TRBJ1-1, with a possible D match to TRBD1 (5 bases). Looked up from germline, CDR1 is SGDLS and CDR2 is YYNGEE. Trimming removed 0 bases from V and 5 bases from J, with 8 bases in between. This CDR3 has 13 amino acids. CDR3 in amino acids: CASSVGGRTEAFF. CDR3 DNA: TGTGCCAGCAGCGTAGGGGGACGTACTGAAGCTTTCTTT.

The chain employs TRBV27 and TRBJ2-7, with 9 bases that match TRBD2. Germline CDR1 reads MNHEY; CDR2 reads SMNVEV (reference sequence). The CDR3 sequence is 15 residues long. The V and J ends lost 8 bases and 6 bases, in that order; junction bases with no gene match: 14. The CDR3 DNA is TGTGCCAGCGGTAAAGGGACTAGCCCCCTCCGCGAGCAGTACGTC. Translated, it gives CASGKGTSPLREQYV.

The chain employs TRBV7-9 and TRBJ2-7; D is undetermined. Trimming removed 1 base at V and 7 bases at J, with 8 bases between. The CDR3 sequence is 12 residues long. Germline CDR1 reads SEHNR; CDR2 reads FQNEAQ (reference sequence). CDR3 sequence (DNA): TGTGCCAGCAGCTTAGGGGTGGCAGAGCAGTACTTC. This gives the protein CASSLGVAEQYF.

The rearrangement joins TRBV28 to TRBJ2-5, with D perhaps TRBD1 or TRBD2 (5 bases each). The CDR3 is 16 amino acids. Trimming stripped 4 bases from V and 4 bases from J, with 19 bases between. CDR1 MDHEN and CDR2 SYDVKM come from the germline V gene. In DNA, the CDR3 is TGTGCCAGCAGTTCCCTAAGGGACCGCTTGGGAGAGACCCAGTACTTC. Residues: CASSSLRDRLGETQYF.

This chain uses TRBV10-2 with TRBJ2-1; D remains ambiguous. The CDR3 covers 11 residues. Deletions cut 6 bases from V and 3 bases from J, with 3 bases between. CDR1 is WSHSY, CDR2 SAAADI, per germline. In DNA, the CDR3 is TGCGCCAGCAGAGTCTACAATGAGCAGTTCTTC. This sequence encodes CASRVYNEQFF.

The J gene is TRBJ1-2, the V gene TRBV9; D is undetermined. This CDR3 spans 17 amino acids. V was cut by 5 bases and J by 4 bases, with 24 bases left in between. Looked up from germline, CDR1 is SGDLS and CDR2 is YYNGEE. CDR3 region: CASSPPLGMLPLYGYTF. The CDR3 DNA reads TGTGCCAGCAGTCCCCCCCTTGGGATGCTCCCCCTCTATGGCTACACCTTC.

The gene calls are TRBV5-1 and TRBJ2-3; D gene unclear. The CDR3 is 16 residues long. Germline assignment: CDR1 SGHRS and CDR2 YFSETQ. Trimming removed 0 bases from V and 5 bases from J, with 16 bases in between. DNA for the CDR3: TGCGCCAGCAGCTTGGGGGCGATAAGTGGGGAAGATACGCAGTATTTT. It encodes CASSLGAISGEDTQYF.

The chain links TRBV6-6 to TRBJ2-7, with D uncertain. Trimming pared 5 bases from V and 5 bases from J, leaving 13 bases between. CDR3 size: 13 residues. Germline loops: CDR1 MNHNY, CDR2 SVGAGI (reference sequence). CDR3 DNA: TGTGCCAGCAGTATTAGGAGTCAGGACGAGCAGTACTTC. Encoded protein: CASSIRSQDEQYF.

This clone occurred a few times. The V gene is TRBV4-1, the J gene TRBJ1-1, with D unclear. The V gene's germline CDR1 is MGHRA and CDR2 YSYEKL. The CDR3 length is 15 residues. Trimming took off 1 base at V and 0 bases at J, with 9 bases between the two ends. CDR3 loop: CASSQGARMNTEAFF. As DNA, the CDR3 is TGCGCCAGCAGCCAAGGGGCACGGATGAACACTGAAGCTTTCTTT.

V usage is TRBV27 and J usage is TRBJ1-5; TRBD1 matches 10 bases. The CDR3 totals 17 residues. Trimming took 2 bases from V and 5 from J; bases not matched to a gene: 9. Germline CDR1 MNHEY, CDR2 SMNVEV (reference sequence). The DNA for the CDR3 is TGTGCCAGCAGTTTACTTCCCGGGACAGGGGCGGATCAGCCCCAGCATTTT. Translating it yields CASSLLPGTGADQPQHF.

The chain combines TRBV14 with TRBJ2-1, with D hard to call. Trimming removed 2 bases at V and 6 bases at J, with 8 bases between. Germline V CDR1 and CDR2: SGHDN, FVKESK. CDR3 length: 13 amino acids. In DNA form, the CDR3 reads TGTGCCAGCAGCCAAAGACCCGCCAATGAGCAGTTCTTC. It encodes CASSQRPANEQFF.

The chain uses TRBV28 and TRBJ1-1; D remains ambiguous. This CDR3 has 16 amino acids. V gave up 6 bases and J gave up 5 bases, with 22 bases separating them. CDR1 is MDHEN, CDR2 SYDVKM, per germline. CDR3: CASRPTRAQQYTEAFF. The CDR3 region has the DNA TGTGCCAGCAGACCTACCAGAGCCCAGCAATATACTGAAGCTTTCTTT.

V gene TRBV2 combines with J gene TRBJ1-4; a possible D gene is TRBD1 (5 bases). The CDR3 extends over 16 amino acids. CDR1 is SNHLY, CDR2 FYNNEI, per germline. With 6 bases removed from V and 13 bases from J, the gap between germline ends came to 27 bases. CDR3 bases: TGTGCCAGCAGCGCCTTGTTGGGGGGGATAAGTTCGCGACTGTTTTTT. Its protein product is CASSALLGGISSRLFF.

The CDR3 nucleotides read TGTGCCAGCACCGCGGGGACATCTAGCTACGAGCAGTACTTC. Amino acids: CASTAGTSSYEQYF. The chain uses TRBV7-9 and TRBJ2-7; D is tentatively TRBD1 or TRBD2 (6 bases each). V was clipped by 7 bases and J by 3 bases, with 16 bases between them. Looked up from germline, CDR1 is SEHNR and CDR2 is FQNEAQ (reference sequence). This CDR3 has 14 residues.

This chain uses TRBV6-5 with TRBJ2-5, with 10 bases identical to TRBD2. CDR1 MNHEY and CDR2 SVGAGI come from the germline V gene. After removal of 6 bases from V and 7 bases from J, the junction contained 5 bases not matched to a gene. This CDR3 has 13 amino acids. DNA of the CDR3: TGTGCCAGCAGCCCTAGCGGGGGAGGGACCCAGTACTTC. Translating it yields CASSPSGGGTQYF.

The gene calls are TRBV6-5 and TRBJ2-3; D not resolved. Per germline, CDR1 MNHEY and CDR2 SVGAGI. V lost 11 bases and J lost 0, with 15 bases in between. The CDR3 sequence is 14 residues long. CDR3 sequence: CAAHRAPSTDTQYF. The CDR3 nucleotides are TGTGCCGCCCACCGGGCACCTAGCACAGATACGCAGTATTTT.

The chain employs TRBV4-1 and TRBJ1-1; perhaps TRBD1 as D (5 bases). V dropped 4 bases and J dropped 0 bases, with 15 bases sitting between them. This CDR3 region has 16 residues. CDR1 is MGHRA and CDR2 is YSYEKL in the germline V gene. The CDR3 here is CASSLGTAVMNTEAFF. In DNA form, the CDR3 reads TGCGCCAGCAGCCTAGGGACCGCCGTTATGAACACTGAAGCTTTCTTT.

This chain uses TRBV7-2 with TRBJ2-5; the D is unclear. The length of the CDR3 is 16 residues. The germline V and J ends were trimmed by 1 base and 2 bases, with 14 bases remaining between them. Germline V lookup: CDR1 SGHTA, CDR2 FQGNSA. This CDR3 reads CASSLDKGFSQETQYF. The CDR3 DNA follows: TGTGCCAGCAGCTTAGATAAGGGTTTCTCTCAAGAGACCCAGTACTTC.

This chain uses TRBV28 with TRBJ1-1; D unresolved. Germline V gives CDR1 MDHEN, CDR2 SYDVKM. The V end lost 6 bases, the J end lost 0 bases, and 11 bases lay between the germline ends. The CDR3 contains 14 residues. CDR3 protein: CASSRSWMNTEAFF. CDR3 coding DNA: TGTGCCAGCAGCCGGTCGTGGATGAACACTGAAGCTTTCTTT.

This clone was recorded only once. The chain uses TRBV7-9 and TRBJ2-7; tentative D call: TRBD2 (6 bases). The CDR3 is made up of 14 amino acids. CDR1 is SEHNR and CDR2 is FQNEAQ in the germline V gene (reference sequence). The V end was cut by 1 base, the J end by 7 bases, with 14 bases between. The CDR3 region is CASSLGVGAGEQYF. CDR3 sequence (DNA): TGTGCCAGCAGCTTAGGAGTCGGGGCGGGGGAGCAGTACTTC. Variable domain in full (rest from reference TRBV7-9 and TRBJ2-7): DTGVSQNPRHKITKRGQNVTFRCDPISEHNRLYWYRQTLGQGPEFLTYFQNEAQLEKSRLLSDRFSAERPKGSFSTLEIQRTEQGDSAMYLCASSLGVGAGEQYFGPGTRLTVT.

The chain recombines TRBV7-9 with TRBJ1-1; tentative D call: TRBD1 (5 bases). Germline V lookup: CDR1 SEHNR, CDR2 FQNEAQ (reference sequence). The CDR3 runs 17 residues. Trimming left V 5 bases short and J 1 base short, with 20 bases between. CDR3 protein: CASSAGARAVANTEAFF. CDR3 coding DNA: TGTGCCAGCAGCGCCGGGGCTCGGGCAGTCGCGAACACTGAAGCTTTCTTT.

This rearrangement joins TRBV9 to TRBJ2-1, with 7 bases matching TRBD1. Looked up from germline, CDR1 is SGDLS and CDR2 is YYNGEE. The CDR3 is 12 amino acids. V lost 6 bases, J lost 9 bases, and 6 bases stayed unmatched. The CDR3 is CASTTGATEQFF. As DNA, the CDR3 is TGTGCCAGCACCACAGGGGCGACTGAGCAGTTCTTC.

V usage is TRBV27 and J usage is TRBJ1-2; no reliable D call. V lost 4 bases, J lost 1 base, and 7 bases lay in between. The CDR3 contains 13 residues. Germline V lookup: CDR1 MNHEY, CDR2 SMNVEV (reference sequence). The CDR3 sequence is CASSSNSNYGYTF. The CDR3 nucleotides read TGTGCCAGCAGTTCGAACAGTAACTATGGCTACACCTTC.

This chain joins TRBV4-1 and TRBJ1-6; tentative D call: TRBD1 (6 bases). The germline gives CDR1 MGHRA, CDR2 YSYEKL. V dropped 3 bases and J dropped 2 bases, with 17 bases sitting between them. This CDR3 comprises 18 residues. The CDR3 region is CASSQTGFMDPYNSPLHF. The CDR3 DNA is TGCGCCAGCAGCCAGACAGGATTCATGGACCCCTATAATTCACCCCTCCACTTT.

This clone was seen only a few times. This chain joins TRBV11-2 and TRBJ2-3; D tentatively fits TRBD1 or TRBD2 (5 bases each). The CDR3 totals 16 residues. Trimming removed 5 bases from V and 4 bases from J, with 19 bases in between. From germline, CDR1 is SGHAT and CDR2 FQNNGV. The CDR3 here is CASSEWDGVTPDTQYF. DNA for the CDR3: TGTGCCAGCAGCGAATGGGACGGGGTCACCCCAGATACGCAGTATTTT.

The V call is TRBV11-2, the J call TRBJ2-7; D perhaps matches TRBD1 (6 bases). CDR3 length equals 17 residues. V lost 0 bases and J lost 0, with 15 bases in between. Germline loops: CDR1 SGHAT, CDR2 FQNNGV. CDR3 in DNA: TGTGCCAGCAGCTTAGATCTCGGACAGATAAACTCCTACGAGCAGTACTTC. This sequence encodes CASSLDLGQINSYEQYF.

V gene TRBV27 combines with J gene TRBJ1-2; D is unclear. There are 16 residues in the CDR3. Between the trimmed V and J ends, which lost 4 bases and 5 bases, there was a span of 20 bases. Germline V gene sequence: CDR1 MNHEY, CDR2 SMNVEV (reference sequence). DNA of the CDR3: TGTGCCAGCAGTTCAAACCCTCCAGGCAATCCGTATGGCTACACCTTC. It encodes CASSSNPPGNPYGYTF.